Reported below is one T cell receptor (beta chain). Its antigen is still unknown. No quality values exist for individual bases; no much larger clone is one base distant. The hyperthyroidism patients were between 18 and 65 years old and newly diagnosed, with a disease duration of less than 2 months. Exclusion was applied to patients with uncontrolled infections, other autoimmune diseases, pregnancy or lactation. Diagnoses were established on the basis of clinical symptoms, serum thyroxine and TRAb, thyroid ultrasound, and orbital computed tomography. For progressor patients, blood was drawn at the first diagnosis of hyperthyroidism, before any ophthalmopathy symptoms had appeared. PBMCs were separated from 8 to 10 ml of fresh peripheral blood using Ficoll-Paque density gradient centrifugation. Progressor patients were initially diagnosed with Graves' hyperthyroidism and developed ophthalmopathy during follow-up. Total RNA was extracted with Trizol reagent, and quality was checked on an Agilent 2100 Bioanalyzer.

Looking up the germline V gene yields CDR1 MNHEY and CDR2 SVGEGT. The CDR3 holds 13 amino acids from the cysteine to the phenylalanine. The sequence is cut down to CDR3 DNA, 39 bases in frame from base 1. V loses 4 bases, J loses 9 bases, and the germline ends lie 13 bases apart. This sample is part of a study of T cells in Graves' hyperthyroidism and ophthalmopathy (dated by TCRdb to between 2018 and 2021). Context from the whole study: Peripheral blood samples were taken at initial diagnosis, before any treatment was given. Once sampling was done, hyperthyroidism patients were given methimazole at a starting dose of 30 mg daily, whereas ophthalmopathy patients were given high-dose intravenous methylprednisolone. In addition, the study compared T-cell repertoires in thyroid tissue and in blood from roughly six Graves' hyperthyroidism patients. The paper reports TCR Vbeta CDR3 sequencing of approximately 130 peripheral blood samples: around 45 ophthalmopathy, roughly 74 hyperthyroidism and 17 progressor patients. TCR V-J signatures able to tell the groups apart were searched for in a discovery cohort of some 97 patients, of whom roughly 42 had Graves' ophthalmopathy and about 55 had stable Graves' hyperthyroidism. The approximately 100 discovery patients were divided at random into training and test sets in a 7:3 ratio. Prospective prediction of ophthalmopathy was tested in an independent validation cohort consisting of some 18 hyperthyroidism patients and approximately 16 patients who later progressed to ophthalmopathy.

Amplification of TCR beta CDR3 regions was carried out from RNA transcripts. For the first round of RT-PCR on the TCR CDR3, the HTBI primer set was used together with the Qiagen OneStep RT-PCR kit. Libraries were constructed in a second round of multiplex PCR, after which size selection and purification were carried out. Libraries were sequenced paired-end with 100 bp reads on an Illumina HiSeq2000. The study's own analysis went as follows. SOAPnuke was used to process the raw data, throwing out any read that contained adapters or uncalled bases, had a mean Phred below 15, or lacked an exact constant-primer or identifier match. High-quality paired reads were merged using COPE v1.2.5, and each unique nucleotide sequence was defined as a clonotype. Clonotypes were aligned to IMGT TRBV, TRBD and TRBJ reference segments using MiTCR v1.1. Analysis was restricted to V-J combinations with a frequency above 0.0001, which covered roughly 99% of repertoires. The TCS score was defined as the ratio of F50 (clonal expansion) to E x V (chaos), calculated using BLOSUM62-based TCRdist between CDR3 peptides within each V-J. Welch's t-statistics and random forest reduced around 550 V-J features to 10 to 15, which were used in a naive Bayes classifier (R e1071). TCRdb reanalyzed the raw reads on its own, using fastp at Q25 for trimming and MiXCR for clone calling, and kept in-frame beta chains. Each CDR3 protein appears once, grouped with its most common genes and DNA. In this record, the V and J calls reflect TCRdb's handling and not the investigators' own analysis. The sample records 550,000 to 850,000 distinct CDR3 sequences, over 15% of which are singletons. The ten largest account for 16% of the sample.

Summary of the overall study and its limitations: Ophthalmopathy was separated from stable hyperthyroidism by a 13 V-J signature model, with around 90% sensitivity and 81% to 83% specificity obtained in cross-validation and 80%/75% obtained in testing. In validation, progression to ophthalmopathy was predicted by the model with nearly 71% sensitivity and 72.22% specificity, a median of about 6 months before onset. Most expanded thyroid clonotypes (frequency above 0.001) were also detected in blood, a finding suggesting that blood repertoires may reflect thyroid immune responses. Sample size was not statistically predetermined, and blinding of investigators to group allocation was not performed.

The sample comprised blood. The receptor comes from a woman between 50 and 59 years old with Graves' hyperthyroidism that later progressed to Graves' ophthalmopathy. The sequence links TRBV6-2 or TRBV6-3 to TRBJ2-1, with the D gene call left open. The DNA reads TGTGCCAGCAGTTTTGGTAGCCGCGGTGAGCAGTTCTTC. Translated, this gives CASSFGSRGEQFF.